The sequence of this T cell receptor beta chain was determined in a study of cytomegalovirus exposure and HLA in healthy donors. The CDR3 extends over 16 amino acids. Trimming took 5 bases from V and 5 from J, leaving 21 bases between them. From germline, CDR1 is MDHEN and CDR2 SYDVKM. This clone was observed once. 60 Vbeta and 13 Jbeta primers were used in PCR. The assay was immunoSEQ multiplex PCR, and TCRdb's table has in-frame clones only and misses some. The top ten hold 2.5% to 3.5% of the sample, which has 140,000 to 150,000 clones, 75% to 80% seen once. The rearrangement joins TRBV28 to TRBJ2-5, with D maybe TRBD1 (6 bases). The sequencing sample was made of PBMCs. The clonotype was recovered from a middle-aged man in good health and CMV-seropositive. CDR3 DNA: TGTGCCAGCAGTCCTCCCCGGGACACCCAGGGGGAGACCCAGTACTTC. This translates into CASSPPRDTQGETQYF. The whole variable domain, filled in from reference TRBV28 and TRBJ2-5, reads DVKVTQSSRYLVKRTGEKVFLECVQDMDHENMFWYRQDPGLGLRLIYFSYDVKMKEKGDIPEGYSVSREKKERFSLILESASTNQTSMYLCASSPPRDTQGETQYFGPGTRLLVL.